These 23 T cell receptor beta chains originate from one sample sequenced in a study of OX40 agonist ivuxolimab in advanced cancers. Generated by immunoSEQ multiplex PCR, the TCRdb table keeps only in-frame clones and is missing some. The sample shows some 95,000 clones, around 85% of them seen only once. The sample was CD4+ or CD8+ T cells sorted from blood, taken in a trial of the OX40 agonist ivuxolimab. The source is an adult with an advanced solid tumor such as melanoma, head and neck, liver or kidney cancer.

This rearrangement joins TRBV7-8 to TRBJ2-2; D gene unclear. Between the trimmed V and J ends, which lost 5 bases and 1 base, there was a span of 14 bases. CDR1 is SGHVS, CDR2 FQNEAQ, per germline. The CDR3 sequence is 16 residues long. The CDR3, as DNA: TGTGCCAGCAGCAGCAGCGCGCGAGGGAACACCGGGGAGCTGTTTTTT. Its protein is CASSSSARGNTGELFF.

This rearrangement joins TRBV4-2 to TRBJ2-5; tentatively, D is TRBD2 (6 bases). Trimming cost V 1 base and J 1 base, with 16 bases left between them. From germline, CDR1 is LGHNA and CDR2 YNFKEQ. This CDR3 comprises 17 residues. The CDR3 spells CASSQGGIADLQETQYF. The CDR3 DNA reads TGTGCCAGCAGCCAAGGGGGGATAGCGGATCTCCAAGAGACCCAGTACTTC.

The chain links TRBV2 to TRBJ2-6; 7 bases map to TRBD2. Germline V gene lookup returns CDR1 SNHLY and CDR2 FYNNEI. CDR3 size: 15 residues. V shed 7 bases and J 4 bases; nucleotides not matched to a gene: 7. The CDR3 protein is CASTWGGTGANVLTF. In DNA form, the CDR3 reads TGTGCCAGCACCTGGGGGGGGACCGGGGCCAACGTCCTGACTTTC.

The CDR3 region is CASGSGTYGLSITDTQYF. In nucleotides, the CDR3 is TGTGCTAGTGGAAGCGGGACCTACGGATTGTCTATCACAGATACGCAGTATTTT. The chain has TRBV12-5 and TRBJ2-3, with 7 bases fitting TRBD2. Germline lookup yields CDR1 LGHNT and CDR2 FRNRAP. V lost 6 bases, J lost 2 bases, and 17 bases stayed unmatched. The CDR3 spans 18 residues.

This rearrangement joins TRBV4-3 to TRBJ1-2, with D uncertain. The CDR3 is 13 residues long. The V gene lost 0 bases and the J gene lost 4 bases, with 6 bases spanning the gap. The germline V gene encodes CDR1 LGHNA and CDR2 YSLEER. The CDR3 loop is CASSQELFYGYTF. The CDR3 DNA reads as TGCGCCAGCAGCCAAGAACTTTTCTATGGCTACACCTTC.

This clone appeared a single time. The V gene is TRBV19, the J gene TRBJ2-7, with a possible D match to TRBD2 (6 bases). The germline gives CDR1 LNHDA, CDR2 SQIVND (reference sequence). CDR3 length: 12 amino acids. The germline V and J ends were trimmed by 9 bases and 7 bases, with 16 bases remaining between them. Written as DNA, the CDR3 is TGTGCCAGCCGTGGCGGGGCGCGAGAGCAGTACTTC. Protein: CASRGGAREQYF.

The rearrangement joins TRBV6-6 to TRBJ2-5; D is possibly TRBD1 or TRBD2 (5 bases each). Gene TRBJ2-7 matches the end of the DNA better, so the J call may be wrong. The germline CDR1 and CDR2 sequences are MNHNY and SVGAGI (reference sequence). The CDR3 length is 11 residues. The CDR3 loop reads CASSMRGEQYF. DNA for the CDR3: TGTGCCAGCAGCATGAGGGGCGAGCAGTACTTC.

There are a few counts of this clone. The chain uses TRBV4-2 and TRBJ2-3; perhaps TRBD2 as D (6 bases). Looked up from germline, CDR1 is LGHNA and CDR2 is YNFKEQ. The CDR3 covers 14 residues. Trimming shortened V by 4 bases and J by 2 bases, and 10 bases separated the two germline ends. CDR3 bases: TGTGCCAGCAGCCTCGGGGACTTCACAGATACGCAGTATTTT. Its protein product is CASSLGDFTDTQYF.

This rearrangement joins TRBV29-1 to TRBJ2-3; D perhaps matches TRBD2 (6 bases). V was trimmed by 8 bases and J by 0 bases, leaving 21 bases between them. This CDR3 region has 16 residues. In germline, CDR1 is SQVTM, CDR2 ANQGSEA. CDR3 sequence: CSLIVGSSDSTDTQYF. In DNA, the CDR3 is TGCAGCCTAATAGTCGGGTCTAGCGACAGCACAGATACGCAGTATTTT.

The rearrangement joins TRBV6-1 to TRBJ1-5, with D tentatively TRBD1 (5 bases). This CDR3 region has 13 residues. Trimming shortened V by 3 bases and J by 7 bases, and 10 bases separated the two germline ends. The germline CDR1 and CDR2 sequences are MNHNS and SASEGT. CDR3 amino acids: CASSERGGQPQHF. CDR3 coding DNA: TGTGCCAGCAGTGAGAGGGGAGGGCAGCCCCAGCATTTT.

The chain uses TRBV7-6 and TRBJ1-1; D unclear. With 5 bases removed from V and 0 bases from J, the gap between germline ends came to 7 bases. Looked up from germline, CDR1 is SGHVS and CDR2 is FNYEAQ. The CDR3 is made up of 13 amino acids. DNA of the CDR3: TGTGCCAGCAGCCGACAAGTGAACACTGAAGCTTTCTTT. Translating gives CASSRQVNTEAFF.

The chain combines TRBV19 with TRBJ1-5; D is ambiguous. This CDR3 is built from 16 residues. Looked up from germline, CDR1 is LNHDA and CDR2 is SQIVND (reference sequence). V dropped 4 bases and J dropped 0 bases, with 13 bases sitting between them. The CDR3 is CASSTPTLYSNQPQHF. The CDR3 coding sequence is TGTGCCAGTAGTACCCCCACACTATATAGCAATCAGCCCCAGCATTTT.

The chain joins TRBV12-5 to TRBJ1-3; no clear D. Germline CDR1 reads LGHNT; CDR2 reads FRNRAP. This CDR3 has 15 amino acids. V was clipped by 4 bases and J by 0 bases, with 10 bases between them. In DNA form, the CDR3 reads TGTGCTAGTGGTTCCGACCGGAACTCTGGAAACACCATATATTTT. It specifies CASGSDRNSGNTIYF. Together with reference TRBV12-5 and TRBJ1-3, the CDR3 gives the full variable domain: DARVTQTPRHKVTEMGQEVTMRCQPILGHNTVFWYRQTMMQGLELLAYFRNRAPLDDSGMPKDRFSAEMPDATLATLKIQPSEPRDSAVYFCASGSDRNSGNTIYFGEGSWLTVV.

This clone was counted a single time. The chain couples TRBV27 to TRBJ2-7, with D possibly being TRBD1 or TRBD2 (5 bases each). V was trimmed by 3 bases and J by 2 bases, leaving 14 bases between them. CDR3 size: 15 residues. Germline lookup yields CDR1 MNHEY and CDR2 SMNVEV (reference sequence). CDR3 bases: TGTGCCAGCAGTTTCCTCAACCGGGGCCCCTACGAGCAGTACTTC. Translated: CASSFLNRGPYEQYF.

This clone was seen a handful of times. The chain employs TRBV28 and TRBJ1-4; D possibly corresponds to TRBD1 (5 bases). Germline V gene data show CDR1 as MDHEN and CDR2 as SYDVKM. The length of the CDR3 is 14 residues. Trimming cost V 10 bases and J 7 bases, with 19 bases left between them. The CDR3, as DNA: TGTGCCACCTCATCCGGAGGGGTGGGTGAAAAACTGTTTTTT. It yields the protein CATSSGGVGEKLFF.

This chain connects TRBV15 to TRBJ1-2, with a weak D call TRBD1 (5 bases). V lost 3 bases, J lost 2 bases, and 10 bases lay in between. CDR1 and CDR2 (germline): LNHNV, YYDKDF (reference sequence). This CDR3 contains 14 residues. As DNA, the CDR3 is TGTGCCACCAGCAGGGCCACAGGAAACTATGGCTACACCTTC. Protein product: CATSRATGNYGYTF.

CDR3 in amino acids: CAARSSSYEQYF. In DNA, the CDR3 is TGTGCGGCACGGAGCAGCTCCTACGAGCAGTACTTC. This rearrangement joins TRBV28 to TRBJ2-7, with D uncertain. CDR3 length: 12 residues. Germline V gene lookup returns CDR1 MDHEN and CDR2 SYDVKM.

The J gene is TRBJ1-4, the V gene TRBV28; TRBD1 might be the D (5 bases). Germline CDR1 and CDR2: MDHEN and SYDVKM. V lost 3 bases, J lost 2 bases, and 13 bases lay in between. The CDR3 is 16 amino acids. CDR3 sequence reads: CASSLPGGTTNEKLFF. The CDR3 DNA is TGTGCCAGCAGTTTGCCGGGAGGGACGACTAATGAAAAACTGTTTTTT.

V and J are TRBV5-1 and TRBJ1-1; 7 nucleotides line up with TRBD1. After removal of 0 bases from V and 1 base from J, the junction contained 3 bases not matched to a gene. The CDR3 runs 15 residues. Germline V gene lookup returns CDR1 SGHRS and CDR2 YFSETQ. The CDR3: CASSLAGTENTEAFF. CDR3 coding DNA: TGCGCCAGCAGCTTGGCCGGGACAGAGAACACTGAAGCTTTCTTT.

The chain employs TRBV10-3 and TRBJ1-5; D possibly corresponds to TRBD1 (5 bases). Germline V gene lookup returns CDR1 ENHRY and CDR2 SYGVKD. The CDR3 spans 16 residues. V dropped 3 bases and J dropped 1 base, with 13 bases sitting between them. The CDR3 protein is CAISDRGSLSNQPQHF. In DNA, the CDR3 is TGTGCCATCAGTGACCGGGGGAGTTTAAGCAATCAGCCCCAGCATTTT.

This clone was recorded once. The CDR3 DNA reads as TGTGCCAGCAGCTTGGGGCAGGGACAGCCCCAGCATTTT. It encodes CASSLGQGQPQHF. The chain uses TRBV7-7 and TRBJ1-5; D perhaps matches TRBD1 (5 bases). Germline V lookup: CDR1 SSHAT, CDR2 FNYEAQ (reference sequence). Trimming stripped 3 bases from V and 7 bases from J, with 10 bases between. The CDR3 covers 13 residues.

The genes are TRBV7-8 and TRBJ1-1; maybe TRBD1 (5 bases). The CDR3 extends over 15 amino acids. Trimming shortened V by 4 bases and J by 9 bases, and 21 bases separated the two germline ends. In germline, CDR1 is SGHVS, CDR2 FQNEAQ. The chain's CDR3 is CASSSRGTGNGKAFF. Written as DNA, the CDR3 is TGTGCCAGCAGCTCTAGAGGGACCGGGAACGGCAAAGCTTTCTTT.

The CDR3, as DNA: TGTGCCAGCAGCCAAAGCCGGGCCTCGAACACCGGGGAGCTGTTTTTT. Protein: CASSQSRASNTGELFF. The V and J genes are TRBV5-4 and TRBJ2-2; D gene unclear. This CDR3 has 16 residues. The germline gives CDR1 SGHNT, CDR2 YYREEE (reference sequence). The V end lost 4 bases, the J end lost 0 bases, and 13 bases lay between the germline ends.